Listed below are T cell receptor beta chains from one sample, sequenced in a study of cytomegalovirus exposure and HLA in healthy donors. The assay was immunoSEQ multiplex PCR, and TCRdb's table has in-frame clones only and misses some. The table shows over 150,000 clones, with roughly 83% occurring only once. Sequenced material: PBMCs. The source is a man aged 25 to 45 in good health and CMV-seropositive. Each CDR3 is given with its conserved first and last residue. D genes are given only for firm matches. Size tells how often a clone was seen (once, few, many) or the class of an expanded clone, and some rows leave it out.

d_gene,j_gene,len,abundance,v_gene,CDR3nt,CDR3aa
.,TRBJ2-5,11,.,TRBV29-1,TGCAGCGTTGGGCAGCAAGAGACCCAGTACTTC,CSVGQQETQYF
.,TRBJ2-2,14,.,TRBV29-1,TGCAGCGCAGTCCCACGTACCAACACCGGGGAGCTGTTTTTT,CSAVPRTNTGELFF
TRBD1,TRBJ2-5,16,few,TRBV7-9,TGTGCCAGCAGCTTAGCGCTGACAGGGGGCGTTGAGACCCAGTACTTC,CASSLALTGGVETQYF
.,TRBJ2-7,13,.,TRBV6-5,TGTGCCAGCATCGGACCGGGAACCTACGAGCAGTACTTC,CASIGPGTYEQYF
.,TRBJ2-1,17,.,TRBV5-4,TGTGCCAGCAGCTTGGGAAGGGAGAGAGGTATGTTCAATGAGCAGTTCTTC,CASSLGRERGMFNEQFF
TRBD2,TRBJ2-7,16,.,TRBV19,TGTGCCAGTAGTTCAGGACTAGCGGGGGAACCCTACGAGCAGTACTTC,CASSSGLAGEPYEQYF
.,TRBJ2-7,14,.,TRBV28,TGTGCCAGCAGCCTTTTAGAGCGGACCTACGAGCAGTACTTC,CASSLLERTYEQYF
TRBD1,TRBJ1-1,14,few,TRBV14,TGTGCCAGCAGCCAAGCAGACAGGGAAACTGAAGCTTTCTTT,CASSQADRETEAFF
.,TRBJ1-4,14,.,TRBV14,TGTGCCAGCAGCCAAAACGGGGGTAATGAAAAACTGTTTTTT,CASSQNGGNEKLFF
.,TRBJ1-1,15,.,TRBV9,TGTGCCAGCAGCGTAGGGACAGTGCAGAACACTGAAGCTTTCTTT,CASSVGTVQNTEAFF
TRBD1,TRBJ1-2,17,.,TRBV7-9,TGTGCCAGCAGCTTAGAGGCAAGGACAGGGTTGTCGATTGGCTACACCTTC,CASSLEARTGLSIGYTF
.,TRBJ1-5,13,.,TRBV19,TGTGCCAGTAGTATAACCGCGAATCAGCCCCAGCATTTT,CASSITANQPQHF
TRBD2,TRBJ2-7,14,.,TRBV30,TGTGCCTGGAGTCAATGGCTAGCGGGACACGAGCAGTACTTC,CAWSQWLAGHEQYF
.,TRBJ1-1,14,.,TRBV4-1,TGCGCCAGCAGCCAAGAGGACATTATCTCTGAAGCTTTCTTT,CASSQEDIISEAFF
.,TRBJ2-7,15,.,TRBV6-1,TGTGCCAGCAGTGAAGGGCAGGGGAGCCCCTACGAGCAGTACTTC,CASSEGQGSPYEQYF
.,TRBJ1-5,15,.,TRBV18,TGTGCCAGCTCACTGGCAGGGCTGTTAGAACAGCCCCAGCATTTT,CASSLAGLLEQPQHF
.,TRBJ2-7,15,.,TRBV28,TGTGCCAGCAGTTTACCTTCTAGACTCTCTGACGAGCAGTACTTC,CASSLPSRLSDEQYF
TRBD1,TRBJ2-1,14,.,TRBV27,TGTGCCAGCAGTTTAAGGGGGACAGCTAATGAGCAGTTCTTC,CASSLRGTANEQFF
.,TRBJ1-1,15,.,TRBV18,TGTGCCAGCTCACCACCAATCAGGGGCCGAACTGAAGCTTTCTTT,CASSPPIRGRTEAFF
.,TRBJ2-3,14,.,TRBV6-5,TGTGCCAGCAGGGGGACTTCTAGCACAGATACGCAGTATTTT,CASRGTSSTDTQYF
.,TRBJ1-5,13,few,TRBV7-6,TGTGCCAGCAGCTTAGGGGGGGGTCGGCCCCAGCATTTT,CASSLGGGRPQHF
TRBD2,TRBJ2-1,17,.,TRBV30,TGTGCCTGGAGTGCCCCGCGAGGCGGGAGGGGGAATAATGAGCAGTTCTTC,CAWSAPRGGRGNNEQFF
TRBD1,TRBJ1-3,18,.,TRBV4-1,TGCGCCAGCAGCGGCCAGGGGGTAGTAAAGCCCTCTGGAAACACCATATATTTT,CASSGQGVVKPSGNTIYF
TRBD2,TRBJ2-7,16,.,TRBV18,TGTGCCAGCTCACCCGCTACTAGCGGGAGTTCGCTCGAGCAGTACTTC,CASSPATSGSSLEQYF
.,TRBJ2-5,14,.,TRBV15,TGTGCCACCAGCAGAGACCCAGGCCAAGAGACCCAGTACTTC,CATSRDPGQETQYF
TRBD1,TRBJ1-5,15,.,TRBV19,TGTGCCAGTAGTATGGAGGGGGCAGGAAATCAGCCCCAGCATTTT,CASSMEGAGNQPQHF
.,TRBJ1-1,14,.,TRBV28,TGTGCCAGCAGTCCTGCGGCCCTGAACACTGAAGCTTTCTTT,CASSPAALNTEAFF
TRBD2,TRBJ2-3,16,.,TRBV18,TGTGCCAGCTCAAACAGCGACGGGAGGACCGCAGATACGCAGTATTTT,CASSNSDGRTADTQYF
TRBD2,TRBJ2-5,15,.,TRBV11-3,TGTGCCAGCAGCCGAGGGACTAGCGCGCAAGAGACCCAGTACTTC,CASSRGTSAQETQYF
.,TRBJ2-1,17,.,TRBV4-1,TGCGCCAGCAGCCAAGGGGGGCTGAGCTACTCCTACAATGAGCAGTTCTTC,CASSQGGLSYSYNEQFF
.,TRBJ2-2,17,.,TRBV9,TGTGCCAGCAGCCCGTCTTGGGCAGGAGGGAGCACCGGGGAGCTGTTTTTT,CASSPSWAGGSTGELFF
TRBD2,TRBJ2-7,13,.,TRBV30,TGTGCCTGGAGTCGATCCGGGGACTACCGAGGGTACTTC,CAWSRSGDYRGYF
TRBD1,TRBJ2-3,14,.,TRBV6-5,TGTGCCAGCAGGGCGGGACAGGGCACAGATACGCAGTATTTT,CASRAGQGTDTQYF
TRBD2,TRBJ2-1,17,.,TRBV25-1,TGTGCCAGCTCCTTCTTACCAGCGGGAAGCTCCTACAATGAGCAGTTCTTC,CASSFLPAGSSYNEQFF
.,TRBJ2-7,11,.,TRBV6-1,TGTGCCAGCAGGACAGCATACGAGCAGTACTTC,CASRTAYEQYF
TRBD2,TRBJ2-1,15,few,TRBV2,TGTGCCAGCAGGGAGCGGGGAGGGTCCTACAATGAGCAGTTCTTC,CASRERGGSYNEQFF
TRBD1,TRBJ2-2,16,.,TRBV6-5,TGTGCCAGCAGTTACCGGACAGGGTCCAACACCGGGGAGCTGTTTTTT,CASSYRTGSNTGELFF
.,TRBJ2-2,14,.,TRBV18,TGTGCCAGCTCACCCTCGGCGGGAACCGGGGAGCTGTTTTTT,CASSPSAGTGELFF
.,TRBJ2-1,17,.,TRBV7-2,TGTGCCAGCAGCCCCACCCGACTCTCGGGCTCCTACAATGAGCAGTTCTTC,CASSPTRLSGSYNEQFF
.,TRBJ2-1,12,.,TRBV5-1,TGCGCCAGCAGTCCTCGGGTGAATGAGCAGTTCTTC,CASSPRVNEQFF
TRBD2,TRBJ2-1,17,few,TRBV19,TGTGCCAGTAGATCGCGGCTAGCGGGAGGCCGTAACAATGAGCAGTTCTTC,CASRSRLAGGRNNEQFF
.,TRBJ1-5,16,once,TRBV19,TGTGCCAGTAGTAAGGGGAGGATTTTTAGCAATCAGCCCCAGCATTTT,CASSKGRIFSNQPQHF
.,TRBJ2-2,16,few,TRBV6-9,TGTGCCAACAGACTGAGGGGGGGGTCGGGCACCGGGGAGCTGTTTTTT,CANRLRGGSGTGELFF
.,TRBJ1-3,14,.,TRBV2,TGTGCCAGCAGTGAAGGCAGCTCTGGAAACACCATATATTTT,CASSEGSSGNTIYF
.,TRBJ1-4,15,.,TRBV6-5,TGTGCCAGCAGTTACTCTGGCAGGCGGGGATCAAAACTGTTTTTT,CASSYSGRRGSKLFF
TRBD2,TRBJ2-3,15,.,TRBV2,TGTGCCAGCAGTTGGAAACTAGCGAGCACAGATACGCAGTATTTT,CASSWKLASTDTQYF
TRBD1,TRBJ2-5,15,.,TRBV19,TGTGCCAGTAGTACCGGGACAGGCCGCCAAGAGACCCAGTACTTC,CASSTGTGRQETQYF
.,TRBJ2-2,16,.,TRBV28,TGTGCCAGCAGTTTATTTCAGGGTACGAACACCGGGGAGCTGTTTTTT,CASSLFQGTNTGELFF
TRBD1,TRBJ2-7,16,.,TRBV5-1,TGCGCCAGCAGCTTGGAAGGGGACAGGGGCTCCTACGAGCAGTACTTC,CASSLEGDRGSYEQYF
TRBD2,TRBJ2-7,14,.,TRBV15,TGTGCCACCAGCAGAGTCGGGGGGGGCAACGAGCAGTACTTC,CATSRVGGGNEQYF
TRBD1,TRBJ1-4,16,few,TRBV5-6,TGTGCCAGCAGCAACCCCCGGGACAGGGGACAGGAAAAACTGTTTTTT,CASSNPRDRGQEKLFF
TRBD1,TRBJ2-6,19,.,TRBV5-5,TGTGCCAGCAGCTTAAATCCGGGACAGGGGGCGTTCGGGGCCAACGTCCTGACTTTC,CASSLNPGQGAFGANVLTF
.,TRBJ1-1,13,.,TRBV7-8,TGTGCCAGCAGCTTAGCGCCGGACACTGAAGCTTTCTTT,CASSLAPDTEAFF
.,TRBJ1-4,16,.,TRBV27,TGTGCCAGCAGTTTGGCAGGGCCCCCCACTAATGAAAAACTGTTTTTT,CASSLAGPPTNEKLFF
.,TRBJ2-2,15,.,TRBV5-4,TGTGCCAGCAAGACCCAACAGGGTCCCACCGGGGAGCTGTTTTTT,CASKTQQGPTGELFF
TRBD1,TRBJ1-1,14,once,TRBV2,TGTGCCAGCAATGTAGGGGGCAGGAGCACTGAAGCTTTCTTT,CASNVGGRSTEAFF
.,TRBJ1-1,15,.,TRBV5-4,TGTGCCAGCAGCTTGGATTCGATCAGGGCCACTGAAGCTTTCTTT,CASSLDSIRATEAFF
.,TRBJ1-3,11,.,TRBV20-1,TGCAGTGCCGCGACAGTGAACACCATATATTTT,CSAATVNTIYF
.,TRBJ1-5,13,.,TRBV30,TGTGCCTGGAGTGTACGAGGAGATCAGCCCCAGCATTTT,CAWSVRGDQPQHF
.,TRBJ2-6,20,once,TRBV2,TGTGCCAGCAGTGAAAACCGCCACGGTTTCAGGGGACCTGGGGCCAACGTCCTGACTTTC,CASSENRHGFRGPGANVLTF